What follows are 23 T cell receptor beta chains derived from one specimen sequenced in a study of blood T cell repertoires in COVID-19. The data were produced by immunoSEQ multiplex PCR, yet TCRdb's version contains in-frame clones alone and is incomplete. This sample has around 100,000 clones; under 90% occur once, and the top ten carry 10% to 15%. Sample: peripheral blood. All receptors come from a human donor in a cohort sampled during active or convalescent COVID-19.

This rearrangement joins TRBV19 to TRBJ1-2; D gene uncertain. CDR3 size: 14 residues. Germline V gene sequence: CDR1 LNHDA, CDR2 SQIVND (reference sequence). Trimming took 3 bases from V and 8 from J, leaving 16 bases between them. CDR3 sequence reads: CASSIVGASPGYTF. CDR3 DNA: TGTGCCAGTAGTATCGTCGGAGCCTCCCCCGGCTACACCTTC.

The CDR3 loop is CASSTTGVTEAFF. The CDR3 coding sequence is TGTGCCAGCTCAACAACAGGGGTCACTGAAGCTTTCTTT. The chain combines TRBV18 with TRBJ1-1; 7 bases map to TRBD1. J lost 4 bases, V lost 5 bases, and 4 bases had no gene match. This CDR3 region has 13 residues. CDR1 KGHSH and CDR2 LQKENI come from the germline V gene. The full variable domain, its missing parts supplied by reference TRBV18 and TRBJ1-1, is NAGVMQNPRHLVRRRGQEARLRCSPMKGHSHVYWYRQLPEEGLKFMVYLQKENIIDESGMPKERFSAEFPKEGPSILRIQQVVRGDSAAYFCASSTTGVTEAFFGQGTRLTVV.

This chain joins TRBV19 and TRBJ2-6; D call uncertain. CDR1 is LNHDA and CDR2 is SQIVND in the germline V gene (reference sequence). V was pared by 7 bases and J by 2 bases, with 9 bases between. The CDR3 runs 14 residues. This CDR3 is CASISRAGANVLTF. The CDR3 DNA reads TGTGCCAGTATCTCCCGGGCTGGGGCCAACGTCCTGACTTTC.

This clone was seen once. This chain connects TRBV6-5 to TRBJ2-1; 8 positions match TRBD2. The CDR3 spans 14 residues. CDR1 is MNHEY, CDR2 SVGAGI, per germline. V shed 5 bases, J shed 10 bases, and the junction held 10 bases outside the gene matches. This CDR3 reads CASSNGGAAREQFF. CDR3 sequence (DNA): TGTGCCAGCAGTAACGGGGGGGCAGCGCGGGAGCAGTTCTTC.

The chain links TRBV30 to TRBJ2-1; maybe TRBD2 (6 bases). Deletions cut 4 bases from V and 1 base from J, with 29 bases between. CDR1 and CDR2 (germline): GTSNPN, SVGIG (reference sequence). The CDR3 extends over 20 amino acids. The CDR3, as DNA: TGTGCCTGGACTACCTCGTCGGCAAGGAATCGGGAGCATTCCTACAATGAGCAGTTCTTC. It yields the protein CAWTTSSARNREHSYNEQFF.

V usage is TRBV5-4 and J usage is TRBJ2-3, with D tentatively TRBD1 (6 bases). The CDR3 extends over 14 amino acids. V lost 3 bases and J lost 4, with 12 bases in between. The V gene's germline CDR1 is SGHNT and CDR2 YYREEE (reference sequence). The CDR3 is CASSSTGISDTQYF. The CDR3 DNA sequence: TGTGCCAGCAGCTCCACAGGGATTTCAGATACGCAGTATTTT. The variable domain in full, with the rest retrieved from reference TRBV5-4 and TRBJ2-3, is ETGVTQSPTHLIKTRGQQVTLRCSSQSGHNTVSWYQQALGQGPQFIFQYYREEENGRGNFPPRFSGLQFPNYSSELNVNALELDDSALYLCASSSTGISDTQYFGPGTRLTVL.

This chain joins TRBV5-6 and TRBJ1-5, with 8 positions matching TRBD1. CDR1 and CDR2 from the germline V gene are SGHDT and YYEEEE. After removal of 3 bases from V and 6 bases from J, the junction contained 5 bases not matched to a gene. The CDR3 length is 14 residues. In DNA, the CDR3 is TGTGCCAGCAGCTGGGGGACAGGAGGTCAGCCCCAGCATTTT. It translates to CASSWGTGGQPQHF.

V is TRBV27 and J is TRBJ2-7; TRBD1 aligns across 7 bases. The CDR3 length is 15 residues. With V trimmed by 5 bases and J by 1 base, 8 bases remained unmatched. Looked up from germline, CDR1 is MNHEY and CDR2 is SMNVEV (reference sequence). CDR3 sequence reads: CASSPSGTASYEQYF. The CDR3 DNA is TGTGCCAGCAGTCCTTCCGGGACAGCGTCCTACGAGCAGTACTTC.

The V gene is TRBV19, the J gene TRBJ2-7, with 7 bases that match TRBD1. The V segment lost 5 bases and the J segment 6 bases; nucleotides outside the gene matches: 10. Germline lookup yields CDR1 LNHDA and CDR2 SQIVND (reference sequence). This CDR3 contains 14 residues. CDR3 sequence: CASSALGQQTEQYF. Written as DNA, the CDR3 is TGTGCCAGTAGTGCCCTGGGACAGCAGACCGAGCAGTACTTC.

CDR3 region: CASSPSGTGVGYTF. The CDR3 region has the DNA TGTGCCAGCTCACCATCCGGGACAGGGGTCGGCTACACCTTC. The chain combines TRBV18 with TRBJ1-2; 10 positions match TRBD1. Germline loops: CDR1 KGHSH, CDR2 LQKENI. V lost 2 bases, J lost 8 bases, and 5 bases stayed unmatched. This CDR3 comprises 14 residues.

The chain uses TRBV18 and TRBJ1-1; D is unclear. Germline lookup yields CDR1 KGHSH and CDR2 LQKENI. The CDR3 sequence is 14 residues long. V shed 6 bases and J shed 4 bases, with 15 bases lying between them. The CDR3 reads CASSDDISATEAFF. The CDR3 bases are TGTGCCAGCTCCGATGACATATCAGCCACTGAAGCTTTCTTT.

This clone was seen only once. V usage is TRBV19 and J usage is TRBJ1-1, with 9 positions matching TRBD1. This CDR3 region has 14 residues. The J segment lost 6 bases and the V segment lost 1 base, leaving 3 bases of the junction unmatched. From germline, CDR1 is LNHDA and CDR2 SQIVND (reference sequence). The CDR3 region has the DNA TGTGCCAGTAGTATAGTGGACAGGGGATCTGAAGCTTTCTTT. This codes for CASSIVDRGSEAFF. Full variable domain (remainder filled in from reference TRBV19 and TRBJ1-1): DGGITQSPKYLFRKEGQNVTLSCEQNLNHDAMYWYRQDPGQGLRLIYYSQIVNDFQKGDIAEGYSVSREKKESFPLTVTSAQKNPTAFYLCASSIVDRGSEAFFGQGTRLTVV.

This clone was observed once. This chain uses TRBV11-3 with TRBJ2-2, with D possibly being TRBD1 (6 bases). Germline values: CDR1 SGHNT, CDR2 YENEEA. The length of the CDR3 is 19 residues. Trimming removed 1 base at V and 5 bases at J, with 23 bases between. CDR3 in amino acids: CASSLALYGSRGVTGELFF. CDR3 nucleotide sequence: TGTGCCAGCAGCTTAGCCCTCTATGGGTCCAGGGGTGTGACCGGGGAGCTGTTTTTT.

The chain recombines TRBV11-2 with TRBJ1-2; 11 bases fit TRBD1. Losses at the gene ends were 5 bases for V and 2 bases for J; bases not matched to a gene: 1. Germline V CDR1 and CDR2: SGHAT, FQNNGV. The CDR3 covers 14 residues. CDR3 sequence (DNA): TGTGCCAGCAGCGGGGACAGGGGGAACTATGGCTACACCTTC. It yields the protein CASSGDRGNYGYTF.

This chain connects TRBV7-9 to TRBJ1-2, with TRBD1 matching 9 bases. The CDR3 covers 14 residues. The ends lost 6 bases at V and 4 bases at J; junction bases unmatched: 6. Germline V gene lookup returns CDR1 SEHNR and CDR2 FQNEAQ (reference sequence). The CDR3 region is CASSPGQGLYGYTF. For the CDR3, the DNA is TGTGCCAGCAGTCCCGGACAGGGGCTCTATGGCTACACCTTC.

V is TRBV5-8 and J is TRBJ2-3; a possible D gene is TRBD2 (6 bases). This CDR3 comprises 17 residues. Per the germline V gene, CDR1 is SGHTS and CDR2 is YDEGEE. Trimming removed 0 bases at V and 1 base at J, with 15 bases between. CDR3 protein: CASSLGSRGGGTDTQYF. The CDR3 nucleotides are TGTGCCAGCAGCTTGGGTTCCCGCGGCGGGGGCACAGATACGCAGTATTTT.

Comments on this clone: A read error may account for a junction end that differs from germline. The J gene is TRBJ1-3, the V gene TRBV12-3 or TRBV12-4; D is unresolved. The CDR3 has 10 residues. The CDR3 bases are TGTGCCAGCCACCCCCCAGGTAGATGTTTT. This codes for CASHPPGRCF.

This clone came up a few times. The chain joins TRBV11-2 to TRBJ1-6, with a possible D match to TRBD1 (5 bases). This CDR3 has 14 amino acids. In germline, CDR1 is SGHAT, CDR2 FQNNGV. The V and J ends lost 4 bases and 12 bases respectively, with 16 bases between them. CDR3 loop: CASSSITGPGPLHF. The DNA for the CDR3 is TGTGCCAGCAGCTCCATCACAGGACCGGGACCCCTCCACTTT.

V is TRBV2 and J is TRBJ2-7; TRBD2 is a possible D gene (5 bases). CDR1 SNHLY and CDR2 FYNNEI come from the germline V gene. V was shortened by 7 bases and J by 2 bases, with 12 bases between the two germline ends. This CDR3 has 13 amino acids. This CDR3 is CASMAGAAYEQYF. CDR3 DNA: TGTGCCAGCATGGCGGGCGCGGCCTACGAGCAGTACTTC.

The V call is TRBV18, the J call TRBJ2-4, with D unclear. Between the trimmed V and J ends, which lost 2 bases and 2 bases, there was a span of 7 bases. Germline loops: CDR1 KGHSH, CDR2 LQKENI. This CDR3 is 14 amino acids long. CDR3 sequence reads: CASSPGQPKNIQYF. CDR3 DNA sequence: TGTGCCAGCTCACCAGGGCAGCCCAAAAACATTCAGTACTTC.

The chain carries TRBV9 and TRBJ2-2; D gene ambiguous. Trimming pared 0 bases from V and 1 base from J, leaving 4 bases between. Germline V gene data show CDR1 as SGDLS and CDR2 as YYNGEE. The CDR3 is 14 residues long. In DNA form, the CDR3 reads TGTGCCAGCAGCGTAGTCGGGAACACCGGGGAGCTGTTTTTT. Its protein product is CASSVVGNTGELFF.

In nucleotides, the CDR3 is TGCGCCAGCCAGGAGGGGGCGGTCTCCTACGAGCAGTACTTC. Translated, it gives CASQEGAVSYEQYF. This chain links TRBV5-1 with TRBJ2-7, with D possibly TRBD1 on 7 matching bases. Germline V gene lookup returns CDR1 SGHRS and CDR2 YFSETQ. The CDR3 is 14 amino acids. V was trimmed by 7 bases and J by 0 bases, leaving 14 bases between them.

This chain uses TRBV19 with TRBJ1-2; TRBD1 is a possible D gene (5 bases). The germline V gene has CDR1 LNHDA and CDR2 SQIVND (reference sequence). Trimming left V 7 bases short and J 3 bases short, with 15 bases between. This CDR3 region has 14 residues. The CDR3 region has the DNA TGTGCCAGTAACTTGGGGGGGTCCCACTATGGCTACACCTTC. Its translation: CASNLGGSHYGYTF.